Shown below are 18 T cell receptor beta chains from a single sample sequenced in a study of blood T cell repertoires in COVID-19. Only in-frame clones appear in the TCRdb table, and some are missing; sequencing was by immunoSEQ multiplex PCR. Seen here are roughly 260,000 clones, approximately 86% observed once, and the top ten hold about 6.9%. The material sequenced was PBMCs or T cells enriched from blood (not recorded which). These receptors were collected from a woman under 40 with acute COVID-19.

The rearrangement joins TRBV28 to TRBJ1-6, with D uncertain. The CDR3 is 15 amino acids. Germline CDR1 reads MDHEN; CDR2 reads SYDVKM. V lost 3 bases, J lost 6 bases, and 12 bases lay in between. The CDR3 protein is CASSLEQTRNSPLHF. The CDR3 nucleotides are TGTGCCAGCAGTTTGGAACAGACACGTAATTCACCCCTCCACTTT.

The gene calls are TRBV18 and TRBJ2-3; 7 bases agree with TRBD1. Germline V CDR1 and CDR2: KGHSH, LQKENI. The CDR3 totals 13 residues. V lost 6 bases and J lost 5; bases outside the gene matches: 5. The CDR3 DNA sequence: TGTGCCAGCTCCGGCCGGGACAGAGATACGCAGTATTTT. Its translation: CASSGRDRDTQYF.

CDR3: CASRPPDRGYTF. The CDR3, as DNA: TGTGCCAGCAGGCCCCCGGACAGAGGCTACACCTTC. The chain joins TRBV28 to TRBJ1-2, with D possibly matching TRBD1 (6 bases). This CDR3 contains 12 residues. Germline CDR1 and CDR2: MDHEN and SYDVKM. Trimming left V 6 bases short and J 8 bases short, with 13 bases between.

This clone was picked up a small number of times. The chain links TRBV10-3 to TRBJ1-1; TRBD1 agrees at 8 bases. Losses at the gene ends were 10 bases for V and 1 base for J; bases not matched to a gene: 2. Germline CDR1 is ENHRY and CDR2 is SYGVKD. The CDR3 is made up of 12 amino acids. CDR3 protein: CATGTGNTEAFF. The CDR3 nucleotides are TGTGCCACCGGGACAGGGAACACTGAAGCTTTCTTT.

V gene TRBV11-3 combines with J gene TRBJ1-5; no definite D call. Trimming left V 1 base short and J 4 bases short, with 8 bases between. The CDR3 runs to 14 residues. Germline V gene lookup returns CDR1 SGHNT and CDR2 YENEEA. CDR3 in amino acids: CASSLVAGNQPQHF. For the CDR3, the DNA is TGTGCCAGCAGCTTAGTGGCGGGGAATCAGCCCCAGCATTTT.

The CDR3 is CASSERDSGSSYNSPLHF. The CDR3, as DNA: TGTGCCAGCAGCGAACGGGACAGCGGAAGCTCCTATAATTCACCCCTCCACTTT. The gene calls are TRBV2 and TRBJ1-6; 7 bases line up with TRBD1. Per germline, CDR1 SNHLY and CDR2 FYNNEI. The CDR3 has 18 amino acids. V shed 6 bases, J shed 0 bases, and the junction held 11 bases outside the gene matches.

The chain links TRBV5-4 to TRBJ2-1; D unclear. This CDR3 contains 14 residues. CDR1 and CDR2 from the germline V gene are SGHNT and YYREEE (reference sequence). The V end lost 1 base, the J end lost 10 bases, and 15 bases lay between the germline ends. CDR3 nucleotide sequence: TGTGCCAGCAGCTTGTGGGCCCACCGAACGGAGCAGTTCTTC. This sequence encodes CASSLWAHRTEQFF.

The chain employs TRBV5-8 and TRBJ1-3; 7 bases are a match to TRBD1. Germline CDR1 and CDR2: SGHTS and YDEGEE. The V and J ends lost 4 bases and 3 bases, in that order; junction bases with no gene match: 7. This CDR3 comprises 15 residues. CDR3 protein: CASSRIDRVGNTIYF. The CDR3 DNA sequence: TGTGCCAGCAGCCGCATTGACAGGGTTGGAAACACCATATATTTT.

The V gene is TRBV27, the J gene TRBJ1-1; 9 bases fit TRBD1. Looked up from germline, CDR1 is MNHEY and CDR2 is SMNVEV (reference sequence). V shed 3 bases and J 5 bases; nucleotides not matched to a gene: 4. This CDR3 has 14 amino acids. The CDR3 protein is CASSFTGGLTEAFF. The CDR3 DNA follows: TGTGCCAGCAGTTTCACAGGGGGCCTGACTGAAGCTTTCTTT.

The chain uses TRBV7-2 and TRBJ2-7, with 7 bases identical to TRBD2. Unmatched junction bases numbered 8, after V lost 5 bases and J lost 4 bases. The germline V gene has CDR1 SGHTA and CDR2 FQGNSA. The CDR3 covers 14 residues. DNA for the CDR3: TGTGCCAGCAGCGAGAGACTAGCCGGATACGAGCAGTACTTC. It translates to CASSERLAGYEQYF.

The J gene is TRBJ2-5, the V gene TRBV4-3; no clear D. There are 14 residues in the CDR3. The germline V gene encodes CDR1 LGHNA and CDR2 YSLEER. Trimming removed 4 bases at V and 3 bases at J, with 12 bases between. In DNA, the CDR3 is TGCGCCAGCAGCCCCAGACTGGCAAAAGAGACCCAGTACTTC. Translating gives CASSPRLAKETQYF.

The chain links TRBV7-9 to TRBJ2-7; D is unclear. The CDR3 sequence is 13 residues long. Looked up from germline, CDR1 is SEHNR and CDR2 is FQNEAQ (reference sequence). Trimming left V 1 base short and J 3 bases short, with 7 bases between. This CDR3 is CASSLGGFYEQYF. CDR3 bases: TGTGCCAGCAGCTTAGGAGGCTTCTACGAGCAGTACTTC.

The chain joins TRBV6-1 to TRBJ2-1; 14 bases agree with TRBD2. This CDR3 comprises 17 residues. V lost 1 base to trimming and J lost 10 bases; unmatched junction nucleotides: 9. CDR1 MNHNS and CDR2 SASEGT come from the germline V gene. Here the CDR3 reads CASSEEKTSGRAGEQFF. The CDR3 DNA is TGTGCCAGCAGTGAAGAAAAGACTAGCGGGAGGGCCGGCGAGCAGTTCTTC.

In this sample, this clone turned up once. The chain combines TRBV5-1 with TRBJ1-3; tentative D call: TRBD1 (5 bases). The length of the CDR3 is 15 residues. CDR1 is SGHRS and CDR2 is YFSETQ in the germline V gene. V dropped 4 bases and J dropped 3 bases, with 14 bases sitting between them. CDR3 in DNA: TGCGCCAGCAGCCCCGTTGGGGCAGGTGGAAACACCATATATTTT. Translated, it gives CASSPVGAGGNTIYF. Based on the CDR3 plus reference TRBV5-1 and TRBJ1-3, the full variable domain is KAGVTQTPRYLIKTRGQQVTLSCSPISGHRSVSWYQQTPGQGLQFLFEYFSETQRNKGNFPGRFSGRQFSNSRSEMNVSTLELGDSALYLCASSPVGAGGNTIYFGEGSWLTVV.

V usage is TRBV19 and J usage is TRBJ2-1; 8 bases map to TRBD1. V lost 5 bases to trimming and J lost 6 bases; unmatched junction nucleotides: 12. The CDR3 extends over 16 amino acids. In germline, CDR1 is LNHDA, CDR2 SQIVND (reference sequence). The CDR3 nucleotides read TGTGCCAGTAGTGTTCTAGGCGGGACAGGAGTCAATGAGCAGTTCTTC. Amino acid sequence: CASSVLGGTGVNEQFF.

This clone was picked up a small number of times. The chain carries TRBV28 and TRBJ2-1, with 7 bases lining up with TRBD1. Germline CDR1 and CDR2: MDHEN and SYDVKM. Trimming took 5 bases from V and 8 from J; bases not matched to a gene: 3. There are 12 residues in the CDR3. This chain's CDR3 is CASSTQGYEQFF. Here the CDR3 DNA reads TGTGCCAGCAGTACACAGGGGTATGAGCAGTTCTTC. The full variable domain, with the rest looked up from reference TRBV28 and TRBJ2-1, is DVKVTQSSRYLVKRTGEKVFLECVQDMDHENMFWYRQDPGLGLRLIYFSYDVKMKEKGDIPEGYSVSREKKERFSLILESASTNQTSMYLCASSTQGYEQFFGPGTRLTVL.

Comments on this clone: One junction end does not reproduce the germline sequence, and a read error may be involved. The chain has TRBV5-1 and TRBJ2-7; maybe TRBD2 (5 bases). Looked up from germline, CDR1 is SGHRS and CDR2 is YFSETQ. The CDR3 extends over 14 amino acids. The CDR3 DNA is TGCGCCAGCAGATTGGGTCCCGAGGGATACGAGCAGTACTTC. This codes for CASRLGPEGYEQYF.

The chain has TRBV9 and TRBJ2-7; D is perhaps TRBD2 (5 bases). Between the trimmed V and J ends, which lost 0 bases and 2 bases, there was a span of 9 bases. Germline CDR1 and CDR2: SGDLS and YYNGEE. The CDR3 loop spans 14 amino acids. The CDR3 DNA is TGTGCCAGCAGCGTAGGTCTGGGAGCCTACGAGCAGTACTTC. Translated: CASSVGLGAYEQYF.